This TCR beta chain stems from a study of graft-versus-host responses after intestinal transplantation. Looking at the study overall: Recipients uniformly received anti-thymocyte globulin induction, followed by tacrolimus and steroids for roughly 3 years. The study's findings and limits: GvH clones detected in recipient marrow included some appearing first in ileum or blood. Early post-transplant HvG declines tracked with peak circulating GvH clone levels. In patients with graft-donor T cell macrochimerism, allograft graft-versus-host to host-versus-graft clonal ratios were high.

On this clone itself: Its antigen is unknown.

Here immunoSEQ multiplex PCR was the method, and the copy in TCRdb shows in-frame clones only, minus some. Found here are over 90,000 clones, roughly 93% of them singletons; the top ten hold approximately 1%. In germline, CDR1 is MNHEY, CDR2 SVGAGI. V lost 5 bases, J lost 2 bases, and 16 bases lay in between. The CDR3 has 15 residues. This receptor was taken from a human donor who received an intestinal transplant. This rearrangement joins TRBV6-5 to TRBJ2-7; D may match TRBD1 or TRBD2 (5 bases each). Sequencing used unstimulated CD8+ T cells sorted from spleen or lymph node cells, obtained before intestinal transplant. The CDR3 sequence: CASSPRRDQAYEQYF. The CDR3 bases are TGTGCCAGCAGTCCTCGCAGGGACCAGGCCTACGAGCAGTACTTC.